Listed below are T cell receptor beta chains from one sample, sequenced in a study of blood T cell repertoires in COVID-19. The repertoire was sequenced with immunoSEQ multiplex PCR; TCRdb's copy has only in-frame clones and lacks some. The sample contains approximately 150,000 clones, 70% to 90% of which appear only once. The specimen was peripheral blood. These receptors all come from a woman older than 75 with COVID-19, enrolled during active disease. Both conserved end residues are part of each CDR3. The D gene is left open where the match is weak. The size entry is marked missing in some rows and otherwise reads once, few, many or a size class.

TRBJ2-1 TRBV15 . few TGTGCCACCAGCTCCCGGACAGCCGGGGCCTACAATGAGCAGTTCTTC CATSSRTAGAYNEQFF
TRBJ2-3 TRBV5-1 . . TGCGCCAGCAGCTTAGGAACAGGGAATTCAGATACGCAGTATTTT CASSLGTGNSDTQYF
TRBJ1-4 TRBV10-1 . . TGCGCCAGCAGTCCCGGGTTAGGTAATGAAAAACTGTTTTTT CASSPGLGNEKLFF
TRBJ2-7 TRBV5-5 . . TGTGCCAGCAGCTTTCAGGGCACAACCTACGAGCAGTACTTC CASSFQGTTYEQYF
TRBJ1-3 TRBV5-1 . . TGCGCCAGCAGCTCCGGTCCCACCTCTGGAAACACCATATATTTT CASSSGPTSGNTIYF
TRBJ1-2 TRBV27 TRBD1 . TGTGCCAGCAGTCAGGGGGCGCGGAACTATGGCTACACCTTC CASSQGARNYGYTF
TRBJ1-2 TRBV6-2/TRBV6-3 TRBD1 . TGTGCCAGCAGCCAGGGACAGGGACACACCTTC CASSQGQGHTF
TRBJ2-3 TRBV9 . . TGTGCCAGCAGCCCGCGCGGAGGCACAGATACGCAGTATTTT CASSPRGGTDTQYF
TRBJ2-3 TRBV5-1 . . TGCGCCAGCAGCTTGGAGCAGCGGGCGTCCACAGATACGCAGTATTTT CASSLEQRASTDTQYF
TRBJ1-4 TRBV5-1 . . TGCGCCAGCAGCTTGGGGCAACACGGCGCCGGGGAACTGTTTTTT CASSLGQHGAGELFF
TRBJ2-1 TRBV7-9 TRBD1 once TGTGCCAGCAGCTTAACTTCGGGACAGTACAATGAGCAGTTCTTC CASSLTSGQYNEQFF
TRBJ2-7 TRBV15 . . TGTGCCACCAGCTTACGGACAGAAGCTGAGCAGTACTTC CATSLRTEAEQYF
TRBJ1-5 TRBV3-1/TRBV3-2 . . TGTGCCAGCAGCCAAGGGCAGGGCATCAATCAGCCCCAGCATTTT CASSQGQGINQPQHF
TRBJ2-2 TRBV5-1 TRBD1 . TGCGCCAGCAGCGGTGGGACAGGCGAAGGGGCCGGGGAGCTGTTTTTT CASSGGTGEGAGELFF
TRBJ2-7 TRBV29-1 TRBD1 . TGCAGCGCAGGTACCGCAGGGACAGGGGGGAACGAGCAGTACTTC CSAGTAGTGGNEQYF
TRBJ1-6 TRBV12-5 . . TGTGCTAGTGGTTTAGAGGGCGGTTCACCCCTCCACTTT CASGLEGGSPLHF
TRBJ2-7 TRBV5-1 . . TGCGCCAGCAGCTCCCACTTACAGGACTACGAGCAGTACTTC CASSSHLQDYEQYF
TRBJ1-1 TRBV6-5 . once TGTGCCAGCATTAGACCAGGGGACACTGAAGCTTTCTTT CASIRPGDTEAFF
TRBJ2-7 TRBV21-1 . many TGTGCCAGCAGCACCCGGGACAGGGGTGTTGGCTCCTACGAGCAGTACTTC CASSTRDRGVGSYEQYF
TRBJ2-3 TRBV6-6 . . TGTGCGGCAGTGAGGAGCGGCACAGATACGCAGTATTTT CAAVRSGTDTQYF
TRBJ2-5 TRBV10-3 . . TGTGCCATTACTGGACGGAGGGAAGAGACCCAGTACTTC CAITGRREETQYF
TRBJ2-6 TRBV5-1 TRBD1 once TGCGCCAGCAGCTTGAATGCACAGGGGGCCTCTGGGGCCAACGTCCTGACTTTC CASSLNAQGASGANVLTF
TRBJ2-4 TRBV28 . few TGTGCCAGCAGCCTCCAACTAGCCAAAAACATTCAGTACTTC CASSLQLAKNIQYF
TRBJ2-1 TRBV7-3 TRBD2 . TGTGCCAGCAGCCTTAGCGGGACCTACAATGAGCAGTTCTTC CASSLSGTYNEQFF
TRBJ2-7 TRBV5-1 . once TGCGCCAGCAGCCGCGGGGAGGCGTACGAGCAGTACTTC CASSRGEAYEQYF
TRBJ2-3 TRBV6-5 . . TGTGCCAGCAGATATACAGATACGCAGTATTTT CASRYTDTQYF
TRBJ1-4 TRBV4-1 . . TGCGCCAGCAGCCAAGTAAGGGGCAGTGAAAAACTGTTTTTT CASSQVRGSEKLFF
TRBJ1-2 TRBV5-1 TRBD1 once TGCGCCAGCAGCTCACAGGGGAGTAATCCCTATGGCTACACCTTC CASSSQGSNPYGYTF
TRBJ2-6 TRBV4-1 . . TGCGCCAGCAGCCAAGAAGGGCGGTCGAGGGCTACCTCTGGGGCCAACGTCCTGACTTTC CASSQEGRSRATSGANVLTF
TRBJ1-6 TRBV11-2 . . TGTGCCAGCAGCCTCGCCAGTACGGGCTATAATTCACCCCTCCACTTT CASSLASTGYNSPLHF
TRBJ2-5 TRBV4-1 . . TGCGCCAGCAGCCAGAGCTCCTACGGGCAGTACTTC CASSQSSYGQYF
TRBJ1-1 TRBV7-9 TRBD1 . TGTGCCAGCAGCTGGACAGGGGTGAACACTGAAGCTTTCTTT CASSWTGVNTEAFF
TRBJ1-2 TRBV2 TRBD1 . TGTGCCAGCAGCCGACAGGGGGCGGATTATGGCTACACCTTC CASSRQGADYGYTF
TRBJ2-7 TRBV5-1 TRBD1 . TGCGCCAGCAGGCTAGTCGTCGCCGAGGGGGCCAGTCTGGCTCGGGAGCAGTACTTC CASRLVVAEGASLAREQYF
TRBJ2-1 TRBV12-5 TRBD2 once TGTGCTAGTGGAGAAACTAGCGGGGCTTGGAGAAGCTCCTACAATGAGCAGTTCTTC CASGETSGAWRSSYNEQFF
TRBJ1-4 TRBV27 . . TGTGCCAGCAGTCCCGACATATATGAAAAACTGTTTTTT CASSPDIYEKLFF
TRBJ2-2 TRBV6-1 . few TGTGCCAGCAGTGGACCCAGGGTGGTTTTAACCGGGGAGCTGTTTTTT CASSGPRVVLTGELFF
TRBJ2-6 TRBV29-1 TRBD2 . TGCAGCGTTGAGGGCCGGCGGGGGGCTGGGGCCAACGTCCTGACTTTC CSVEGRRGAGANVLTF
TRBJ2-7 TRBV28 . . TGTGCCAGCAGCCCAGGGCTATCCTACGAGCAGTACTTC CASSPGLSYEQYF
TRBJ1-1 TRBV12-3/TRBV12-4 . . TGTGCCAGCAGTTTGAACACCCGCGGTGAAGCTTTCTTT CASSLNTRGEAFF
TRBJ1-6 TRBV18 TRBD1 . TGTGCCAGCTCACCAGGGGACAGGGCCCCTTGGGGTCGTTCACCCCTCCACTTT CASSPGDRAPWGRSPLHF
TRBJ1-6 TRBV6-6 . . TGTGCCAGCAGTTACTCTCTAGGGGTAAACTCACCCCTCCACTTT CASSYSLGVNSPLHF
TRBJ1-2 TRBV7-3 . . TGTGCCAGCAGCGAGCAGGGTTATGGCTACACCTTC CASSEQGYGYTF
TRBJ2-7 TRBV27 TRBD1 . TGTGCCAGCAGAGGAACCGGACAGGGTTCCGAGCAGTACTTC CASRGTGQGSEQYF
TRBJ1-3 TRBV12-5 . . TGTGCTAGTGGGACACTCCGTAACGCCATATATTTT CASGTLRNAIYF
TRBJ1-4 TRBV24-1 . . TGTGCCACCAGTGAGGGGGGACGAATGGGACCCAATGAAAAACTGTTTTTT CATSEGGRMGPNEKLFF
TRBJ2-3 TRBV7-8 . . TGTGCCAGCAGCTTAGGTCTAGCCCTCGGAGATACGCAGTATTTT CASSLGLALGDTQYF
TRBJ2-1 TRBV5-4 TRBD2 . TGTGCCAGCAGCACTAGCGGGAGGGTATACAATGAGCAGTTCTTC CASSTSGRVYNEQFF
TRBJ1-2 TRBV15 TRBD1 . TGTGCCACCAGCACCGCGGACAGGGGTTCGAACTATGGCTACACCTTC CATSTADRGSNYGYTF
TRBJ1-4 TRBV3-1/TRBV3-2 . . TGTGCCAGCAGCCAAGGCGGAATTAATGAAAAACTGTTTTTT CASSQGGINEKLFF
TRBJ2-7 TRBV11-2 . . TGTGCCAGCAGTTCGGGATCAGCCTACGAGCAGTACTTC CASSSGSAYEQYF
TRBJ1-5 TRBV20-1 TRBD1 . TGCAGTGCTAGTCACAGGGGGCACAGACAGCCCCAGCATTTT CSASHRGHRQPQHF
TRBJ1-2 TRBV28 . . TGTGCCAGCAGTTTCAGGGACTATGGCTACACCTTC CASSFRDYGYTF
TRBJ1-4 TRBV4-2 TRBD1 many TGTGCCAGCAGCCAGGGCAGGGGGAGTGGAGGACTGTTTTTT CASSQGRGSGGLFF
TRBJ1-1 TRBV10-3 TRBD1 . TGTGCCATCAGTGGATGGGACAGGGAGGCGAACACTGAAGCTTTCTTT CAISGWDREANTEAFF